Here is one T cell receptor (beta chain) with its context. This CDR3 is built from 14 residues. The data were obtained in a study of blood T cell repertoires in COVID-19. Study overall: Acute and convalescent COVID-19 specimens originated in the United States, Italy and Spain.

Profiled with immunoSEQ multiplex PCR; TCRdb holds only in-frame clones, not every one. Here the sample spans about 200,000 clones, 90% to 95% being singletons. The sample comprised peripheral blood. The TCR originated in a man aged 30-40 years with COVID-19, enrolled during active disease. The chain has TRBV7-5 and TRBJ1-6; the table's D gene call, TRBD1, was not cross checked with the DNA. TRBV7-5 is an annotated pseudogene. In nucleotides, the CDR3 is TGTGTCAGAAGCCTTGTGTCACATCATTCACCCCTCCACTTT. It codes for CVRSLVSHHSPLHF.